Listed below are T cell receptor beta chains from one sample, sequenced in a study of cytomegalovirus exposure and HLA in healthy donors. TCRdb keeps only in-frame clones here, not all; method: immunoSEQ multiplex PCR. The top ten clones hold around 2.9% of a sample with fewer than 150,000 clones, 60% to 85% of them seen once. The sample was PBMCs. The receptors come from a young man in good health and CMV-seronegative. Both conserved end residues are part of each CDR3. D genes are given only for firm matches. Clone size appears in some rows only: once, few, many, or a class for an expanded clone.

>TRBJ2-7|TRBV2|few|TRBD1
CASSVWTGPSYEQYF
TGTGCCAGCAGTGTTTGGACAGGACCATCCTACGAGCAGTACTTC
>TRBJ1-1|TRBV19|.|.
CASTERQTLSEAFF
TGTGCCAGTACCGAGAGACAGACCCTCAGTGAAGCTTTCTTT
>TRBJ2-5|TRBV7-2|.|.
CASNRADETQYF
TGTGCCAGCAACAGGGCGGATGAGACCCAGTACTTC
>TRBJ1-2|TRBV7-2|.|TRBD1
CASSPTPGTGDGYTF
TGTGCCAGCAGCCCGACTCCAGGGACAGGGGATGGCTACACCTTC
>TRBJ2-7|TRBV28|.|.
CASSPAGARYEQYF
TGTGCCAGCAGTCCTGCGGGGGCGCGATACGAGCAGTACTTC
>TRBJ1-5|TRBV28|.|TRBD1
CASSSFGTDFNQPQHF
TGTGCCAGCAGTTCCTTCGGGACAGATTTCAATCAGCCCCAGCATTTT
>TRBJ2-7|TRBV4-1|.|.
CASSQGANRPYEQYF
TGCGCCAGCAGCCAAGGGGCCAATCGACCCTACGAGCAGTACTTC
>TRBJ1-1|TRBV5-1|few|.
CASSSIQVNTEAFF
TGCGCCAGCAGCTCAATACAGGTGAACACTGAAGCTTTCTTT
>TRBJ2-7|TRBV5-5|.|TRBD2
CASRSGTNYEQYF
TGTGCCAGCAGATCCGGGACTAACTACGAGCAGTACTTC
>TRBJ2-1|TRBV6-6|.|TRBD1
CASSPTGGWEFF
TGTGCCAGCAGTCCTACAGGGGGGTGGGAGTTCTTC
>TRBJ2-5|TRBV7-8|.|.
CASSLWQKNQETQYF
TGTGCCAGCAGCTTATGGCAGAAAAACCAAGAGACCCAGTACTTC
>TRBJ2-5|TRBV5-1|.|TRBD1
CASSLAGQGQETQYF
TGCGCCAGCAGCTTGGCAGGACAGGGCCAAGAGACCCAGTACTTC
>TRBJ2-7|TRBV27|.|.
CASSSQGGYEQYF
TGTGCCAGCAGTTCCCAGGGCGGTTACGAGCAGTACTTC
>TRBJ2-7|TRBV6-1|.|.
CASSELKYSGNEQYF
TGTGCCAGCAGTGAACTCAAGTATTCGGGGAACGAGCAGTACTTC
>TRBJ2-4|TRBV28|few|.
CASSRGGAKNIQYF
TGTGCCAGCAGTAGAGGTGGGGCCAAAAACATTCAGTACTTC
>TRBJ1-1|TRBV7-3|.|.
CASSPIQAGESTEAFF
TGTGCCAGCAGCCCTATACAGGCCGGAGAATCAACTGAAGCTTTCTTT
>TRBJ2-7|TRBV5-1|.|TRBD2
CASSLAGTSGRSYEQYF
TGCGCCAGCAGCTTGGCGGGGACTAGCGGGAGATCCTACGAGCAGTACTTC
>TRBJ1-4|TRBV28|.|.
CASSLTPGNEKLFF
TGTGCCAGCAGTTTAACCCCGGGTAATGAAAAACTGTTTTTT
>TRBJ2-1|TRBV27|.|.
CASSLKTGRGEQFF
TGTGCCAGCAGTTTAAAAACAGGGCGTGGTGAGCAGTTCTTC
>TRBJ1-2|TRBV2|.|TRBD1
CARQGDRGYGYTF
TGTGCCAGGCAAGGGGACAGGGGGTATGGCTACACCTTC
>TRBJ2-3|TRBV18|.|.
CASSPYRTDTQYF
TGTGCCAGCTCACCTTATCGGACAGATACGCAGTATTTT
>TRBJ1-2|TRBV27|.|TRBD1
CASSLRAGGGYTF
TGTGCCAGCAGTTTAAGGGCAGGGGGGGGCTACACCTTC
>TRBJ2-3|TRBV2|.|.
CASDSDPQYF
TGTGCCAGCGACAGTGATCCGCAGTATTTT
>TRBJ2-3|TRBV6-5|.|TRBD2
CATQRGPTDTQYF
TGTGCCACCCAGCGGGGGCCTACAGATACGCAGTATTTT
>TRBJ2-7|TRBV4-1|.|.
CASSQPGGYEQYF
TGCGCCAGCAGCCAACCAGGTGGCTACGAGCAGTACTTC
>TRBJ1-4|TRBV23-1|.|TRBD1
CASKEGANSAGEKLFF
TGCGCCAGCAAAGAGGGGGCGAATTCTGCGGGCGAAAAACTGTTTTTT
>TRBJ2-7|TRBV5-6|.|TRBD1
CASSLGLGQTYEQYF
TGTGCCAGCAGCTTGGGTTTGGGACAGACCTACGAGCAGTACTTC
>TRBJ1-1|TRBV30|.|.
CAWSVGSPEAFF
TGTGCCTGGAGTGTGGGTAGCCCTGAAGCTTTCTTT
>TRBJ1-2|TRBV13|.|.
CASSPYRVFGGYTF
TGTGCCAGCAGCCCGTACAGGGTTTTTGGCGGCTACACCTTC
>TRBJ2-2|TRBV11-2|few|TRBD1
CASSSQGHTGELFF
TGTGCCAGCAGCTCACAGGGGCACACCGGGGAGCTGTTTTTT
>TRBJ2-7|TRBV4-1|.|.
CASSQRIGADEQYF
TGCGCCAGCAGCCAGAGGATAGGGGCCGACGAGCAGTACTTC
>TRBJ2-5|TRBV19|.|.
CASSIARSETQYF
TGTGCCAGTAGTATAGCGCGTTCAGAGACCCAGTACTTC
>TRBJ1-4|TRBV4-1|.|.
CASRIYPGGGTNEKLFF
TGCGCCAGCAGAATATACCCGGGGGGAGGAACTAATGAAAAACTGTTTTTT
>TRBJ1-2|TRBV5-1|.|.
CASSLSYRDGYTF
TGCGCCAGCAGCTTGTCCTACAGGGATGGCTACACCTTC
>TRBJ1-2|TRBV13|.|TRBD1
CASSQGQGNYGYTF
TGTGCCAGCAGCCAGGGACAGGGGAACTATGGCTACACCTTC
>TRBJ1-5|TRBV7-8|few|.
CASSQRQDQPQHF
TGTGCCAGCAGCCAACGACAGGATCAGCCCCAGCATTTT
>TRBJ2-3|TRBV9|.|TRBD2
CASSVGGGASTDTQYF
TGTGCCAGCAGCGTAGGCGGGGGGGCCTCGACAGATACGCAGTATTTT